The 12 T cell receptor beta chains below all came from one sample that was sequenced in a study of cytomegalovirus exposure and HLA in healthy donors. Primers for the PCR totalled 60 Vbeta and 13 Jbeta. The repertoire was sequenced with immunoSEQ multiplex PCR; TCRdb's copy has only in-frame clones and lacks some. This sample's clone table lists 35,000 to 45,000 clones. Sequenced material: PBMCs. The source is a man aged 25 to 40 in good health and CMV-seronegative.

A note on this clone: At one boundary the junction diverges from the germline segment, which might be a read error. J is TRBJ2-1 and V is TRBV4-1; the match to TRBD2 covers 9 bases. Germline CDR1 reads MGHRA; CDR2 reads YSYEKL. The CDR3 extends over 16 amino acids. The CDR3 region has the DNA TGCGCCAGCAGCCATGGGACTAGCTTCTCCGACAATGAGCAGTTCTTC. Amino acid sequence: CASSHGTSFSDNEQFF.

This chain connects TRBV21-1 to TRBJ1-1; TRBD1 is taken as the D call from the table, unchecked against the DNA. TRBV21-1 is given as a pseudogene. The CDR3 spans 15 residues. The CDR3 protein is CASSTRGRGVSEAFF. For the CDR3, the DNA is TGTGCCAGCAGCACTAGGGGTAGGGGTGTCTCTGAAGCTTTCTTT.

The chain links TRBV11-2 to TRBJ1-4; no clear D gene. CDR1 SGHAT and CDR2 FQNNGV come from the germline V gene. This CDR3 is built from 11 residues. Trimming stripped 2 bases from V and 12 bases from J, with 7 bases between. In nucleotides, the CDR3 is TGTGCCAGCAGCTTATCCCGCGAACTGTTTTTT. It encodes CASSLSRELFF.

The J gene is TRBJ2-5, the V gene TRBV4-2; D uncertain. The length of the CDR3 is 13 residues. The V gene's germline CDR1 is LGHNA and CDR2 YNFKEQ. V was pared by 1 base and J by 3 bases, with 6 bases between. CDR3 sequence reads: CASSQGAEETQYF. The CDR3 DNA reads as TGTGCCAGCAGCCAAGGGGCAGAAGAGACCCAGTACTTC.

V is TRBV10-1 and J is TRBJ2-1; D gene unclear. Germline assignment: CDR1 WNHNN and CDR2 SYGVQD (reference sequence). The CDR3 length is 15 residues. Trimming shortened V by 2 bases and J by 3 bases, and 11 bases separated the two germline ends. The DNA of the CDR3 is TGCGCCAGCAGTGAGGTTTATGCAGGCTACAATGAGCAGTTCTTC. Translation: CASSEVYAGYNEQFF.

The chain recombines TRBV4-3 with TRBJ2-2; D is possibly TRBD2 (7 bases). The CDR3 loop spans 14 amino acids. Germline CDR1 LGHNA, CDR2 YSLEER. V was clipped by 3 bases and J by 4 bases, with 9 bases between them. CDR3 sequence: CASSQRGGTGELFF. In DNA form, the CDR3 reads TGCGCCAGCAGCCAGAGGGGGGGCACCGGGGAGCTGTTTTTT.

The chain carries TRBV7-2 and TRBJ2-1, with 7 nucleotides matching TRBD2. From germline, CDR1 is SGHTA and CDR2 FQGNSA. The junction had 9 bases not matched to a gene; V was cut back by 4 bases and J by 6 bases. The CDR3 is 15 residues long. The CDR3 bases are TGTGCCAGCAGCTGGGCCTCGGGGGGTCGCAATGAGCAGTTCTTC. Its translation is CASSWASGGRNEQFF.

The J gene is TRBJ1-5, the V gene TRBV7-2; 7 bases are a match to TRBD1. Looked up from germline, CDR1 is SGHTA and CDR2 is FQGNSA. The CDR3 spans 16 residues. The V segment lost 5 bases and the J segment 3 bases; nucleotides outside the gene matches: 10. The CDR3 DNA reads TGTGCCAGCAGCCACGACCGGACAGGATACAATCAGCCCCAGCATTTT. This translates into CASSHDRTGYNQPQHF.

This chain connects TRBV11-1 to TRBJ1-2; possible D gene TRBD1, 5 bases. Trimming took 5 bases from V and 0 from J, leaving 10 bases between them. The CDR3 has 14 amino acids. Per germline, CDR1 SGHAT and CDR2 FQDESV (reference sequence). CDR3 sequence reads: CASSRDSPNYGYTF. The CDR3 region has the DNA TGTGCCAGCAGCCGAGACAGCCCTAACTATGGCTACACCTTC.

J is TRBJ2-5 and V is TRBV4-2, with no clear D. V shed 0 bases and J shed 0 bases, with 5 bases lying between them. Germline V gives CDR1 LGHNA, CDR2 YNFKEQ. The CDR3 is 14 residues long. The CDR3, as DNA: TGTGCCAGCAGCCAAGAAGCTTACCAAGAGACCCAGTACTTC. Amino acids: CASSQEAYQETQYF.

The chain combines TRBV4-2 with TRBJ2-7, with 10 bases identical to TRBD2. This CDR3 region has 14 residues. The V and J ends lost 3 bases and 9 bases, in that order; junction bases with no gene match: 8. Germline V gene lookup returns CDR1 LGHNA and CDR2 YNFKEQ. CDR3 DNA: TGTGCCAGCAGCCAGGGAGCGGGAGGGCCGCGGCAGTACTTC. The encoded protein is CASSQGAGGPRQYF.

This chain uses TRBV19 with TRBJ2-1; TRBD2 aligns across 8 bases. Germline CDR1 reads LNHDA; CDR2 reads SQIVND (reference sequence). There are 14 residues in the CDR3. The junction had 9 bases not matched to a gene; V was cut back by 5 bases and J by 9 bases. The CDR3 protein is CASSRPGTRSEQFF. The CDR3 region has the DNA TGTGCCAGTAGTCGACCCGGGACTAGGAGTGAGCAGTTCTTC.